The 6 T cell receptor beta chains below come from one sample, sequenced in a study of blood T cell repertoires in COVID-19. Clones were read by immunoSEQ multiplex PCR, and TCRdb kept only the in-frame ones, dropping some. In the table there are 150,000 to 200,000 clones, roughly three quarters of which are singletons. The sequencing input was PBMCs or T cells enriched from blood (not recorded which). These receptor sequences come from a woman aged 50 to 60 with acute COVID-19.

The chain has TRBV5-1 and TRBJ2-3; 9 bases map to TRBD2. Germline V gene data show CDR1 as SGHRS and CDR2 as YFSETQ. Losses at the gene ends were 6 bases for V and 4 bases for J; bases not matched to a gene: 12. This CDR3 spans 16 amino acids. CDR3 sequence reads: CASKIAGERRADTQYF. The CDR3 nucleotides are TGCGCCAGCAAAATAGCGGGGGAGAGGCGGGCAGATACGCAGTATTTT. Combining the CDR3 with reference TRBV5-1 and TRBJ2-3 gives the whole variable domain KAGVTQTPRYLIKTRGQQVTLSCSPISGHRSVSWYQQTPGQGLQFLFEYFSETQRNKGNFPGRFSGRQFSNSRSEMNVSTLELGDSALYLCASKIAGERRADTQYFGPGTRLTVL.

There are many counts of this clone. This CDR3 is also generated by other DNA sequences in the sample. CDR3 in amino acids: CASSLGHRDPNTGELFF. The CDR3, as DNA: TGCGCCAGCAGCTTGGGCCACAGGGACCCTAACACCGGGGAGCTGTTTTTT. V is TRBV5-1 and J is TRBJ2-2; D is possibly TRBD1 (6 bases). CDR1 and CDR2 (germline): SGHRS, YFSETQ. Trimming stripped 0 bases from V and 2 bases from J, with 14 bases between. The CDR3 sequence is 17 residues long.

The sample holds one count of this clone. The genes are TRBV19 and TRBJ1-1; TRBD1 might be the D (5 bases). Per the germline V gene, CDR1 is LNHDA and CDR2 is SQIVND (reference sequence). This CDR3 region has 16 residues. V dropped 5 bases and J dropped 0 bases, with 16 bases sitting between them. CDR3 coding DNA: TGTGCCAGTAGTCCCCGTCGCGGGGACTTGAACACTGAAGCTTTCTTT. Translation: CASSPRRGDLNTEAFF.

The V gene is TRBV28, the J gene TRBJ2-3, with D hard to call. Trimming removed 3 bases from V and 4 bases from J, with 5 bases in between. This CDR3 has 12 amino acids. Looked up from germline, CDR1 is MDHEN and CDR2 is SYDVKM. CDR3 region: CASSFSSDTQYF. For the CDR3, the DNA is TGTGCCAGCAGTTTCTCCTCAGATACGCAGTATTTT.

The J gene is TRBJ1-1, the V gene TRBV7-8; D unclear. The CDR3 covers 13 residues. In germline, CDR1 is SGHVS, CDR2 FQNEAQ. V lost 7 bases to trimming and J lost 4 bases, with 13 bases between them. The CDR3 loop reads CASTLGRSTEAFF. The CDR3 DNA is TGTGCCAGCACCCTCGGCCGGAGCACTGAAGCTTTCTTT.

This clone was counted a single time. The CDR3 here is CASSSRGQGRYEQYV. Here the CDR3 DNA reads TGTGCCAGCAGCTCGAGGGGACAGGGGCGCTACGAGCAGTACGTC. The chain links TRBV5-4 to TRBJ2-7; 10 bases map to TRBD1. Germline V gene sequence: CDR1 SGHNT, CDR2 YYREEE (reference sequence). This CDR3 has 15 residues. With V trimmed by 3 bases and J by 3 bases, 6 bases remained unmatched.